These 22 T cell receptor beta chains were sequenced from one sample in a study of CD8+ T cells in alopecia areata. Treatment indicated: oral pan-JAK inhibitor, 5-10 mg twice daily. Alopecia areata patients provided lesional scalp punch biopsies and peripheral blood, both collected for the study. RNA extraction was followed by reverse transcription into cDNA, which acted as the sequencing template. The assay was immunoSEQ multiplex PCR, and TCRdb's table has in-frame clones only and misses some. The repertoire holds 15,000 to 20,000 clones, with approximately 56% as singletons. Sequences were derived from skin, sampled at week 4, from a patient treated with tofacitinib. The receptor source for this set is a human donor with alopecia areata.

The rearrangement links TRBV29-1 to TRBJ1-4; maybe TRBD1 (5 bases). CDR3 length: 14 residues. V lost 0 bases and J lost 1, with 6 bases in between. From germline, CDR1 is SQVTM and CDR2 ANQGSEA. DNA of the CDR3: TGCAGCGTTGAAGAGGGGGGAACTAATGAAAAACTGTTTTTT. Its protein product is CSVEEGGTNEKLFF.

In its sample, this clone was seen once. V usage is TRBV15 and J usage is TRBJ1-2; 7 positions match TRBD1. The J segment lost 2 bases and the V segment lost 1 base, leaving 1 base of the junction unmatched. The germline CDR1 and CDR2 sequences are LNHNV and YYDKDF (reference sequence). This CDR3 comprises 14 residues. The DNA for the CDR3 is TGTGCCACCAGCAGAGGGGACAGCAACTATGGCTACACCTTC. As protein: CATSRGDSNYGYTF.

V and J are TRBV4-2 and TRBJ1-4; 8 bases match TRBD1. The CDR3 totals 16 residues. Looked up from germline, CDR1 is LGHNA and CDR2 is YNFKEQ. The trim removed 1 base at V and 5 bases at J, leaving 6 bases unmatched. The CDR3 sequence is CASSQARDRRNEKLFF. DNA for the CDR3: TGTGCCAGCAGCCAAGCCCGGGACAGGCGAAATGAAAAACTGTTTTTT.

The rearrangement uses TRBV7-8 and TRBJ2-7, with 9 nucleotides matching TRBD1. The germline CDR1 and CDR2 sequences are SGHVS and FQNEAQ. The CDR3 spans 15 residues. The junction had 6 bases not matched to a gene; V was cut back by 1 base and J by 5 bases. The CDR3 sequence is CASSLGDRARDEQYF. The CDR3 bases are TGTGCCAGCAGCTTAGGGGACAGGGCCCGAGACGAGCAGTACTTC.

This clone turned up a few times. CDR3 in DNA: TGTGCCAGCAGTGAATCAGGGACAGGGGGTATCTATGGCTACACCTTC. Its protein is CASSESGTGGIYGYTF. This sequence joins TRBV2 and TRBJ1-2; 11 bases map to TRBD1. Germline loops: CDR1 SNHLY, CDR2 FYNNEI. This CDR3 spans 16 amino acids. V gave up 2 bases and J gave up 4 bases; unmatched junction bases: 6.

This clone has only a few counts. This rearrangement joins TRBV10-3 to TRBJ2-7; TRBD1 matches 8 bases. J lost 5 bases, V lost 8 bases, and 11 bases had no gene match. Germline CDR1 and CDR2: ENHRY and SYGVKD. This CDR3 spans 14 amino acids. CDR3 sequence: CAISGKTGDNEQYF. The DNA of the CDR3 is TGTGCCATCTCGGGGAAGACAGGGGACAACGAGCAGTACTTC.

The J gene is TRBJ2-5, the V gene TRBV4-2, with D perhaps TRBD2 (5 bases). The CDR3 has 16 amino acids. The germline V gene encodes CDR1 LGHNA and CDR2 YNFKEQ. Between the trimmed V and J ends, which lost 1 base and 5 bases, there was a span of 17 bases. As DNA, the CDR3 is TGTGCCAGCAGCCAAGGGACTGAAGTTCTCGGGGAGACCCAGTACTTC. Its translation: CASSQGTEVLGETQYF.

This clone was found a few times. The chain has TRBV7-9 and TRBJ2-1, with D perhaps being TRBD1 or TRBD2 (5 bases each). Germline CDR1 and CDR2: SEHNR and FQNEAQ (reference sequence). The CDR3 is made up of 13 amino acids. Trimming took off 1 base at V and 9 bases at J, with 10 bases between the two ends. The CDR3 protein is CASSLERGTEQFF. For the CDR3, the DNA is TGTGCCAGCAGCTTAGAGAGAGGGACTGAGCAGTTCTTC.

This clone was picked up a small number of times. The gene calls are TRBV5-1 and TRBJ1-2; D is possibly TRBD1 (5 bases). The CDR3 loop spans 13 amino acids. Per germline, CDR1 SGHRS and CDR2 YFSETQ. The ends were cut back, 0 bases at V and 9 bases at J, with 12 bases in the middle. The CDR3 spells CASSLELGRRYTF. The CDR3 nucleotides read TGCGCCAGCAGCTTGGAGTTGGGGCGGCGCTACACCTTC.

This chain uses TRBV6-4 with TRBJ2-3, with 9 positions matching TRBD1. After removal of 4 bases from V and 4 bases from J, the junction contained 6 bases not matched to a gene. This CDR3 is 15 amino acids long. Germline V lookup: CDR1 MRHNA, CDR2 SNTAGT. CDR3: CASSVKGQGADTQYF. The DNA of the CDR3 is TGTGCCAGCAGTGTTAAGGGACAGGGCGCAGATACGCAGTATTTT.

This clone was picked up a small number of times. The genes are TRBV30 and TRBJ2-6; no clear D. CDR1 is GTSNPN and CDR2 is SVGIG in the germline V gene (reference sequence). V was cut by 4 bases and J by 0 bases, with 10 bases left in between. This CDR3 has 15 residues. The CDR3 loop is CAWTFGLSGANVLTF. CDR3 DNA: TGTGCCTGGACCTTTGGGCTCTCTGGGGCCAACGTCCTGACTTTC.

This chain uses TRBV28 with TRBJ2-2; either TRBD1 or TRBD2 may supply D (5 bases each). The germline gives CDR1 MDHEN, CDR2 SYDVKM. Trimming took 5 bases from V and 7 from J, leaving 20 bases between them. The CDR3 has 16 amino acids. In DNA, the CDR3 is TGTGCCAGCAGTCTGCTCTGGGGAGACAGCGGCGGGGAGCTGTTTTTT. It encodes CASSLLWGDSGGELFF.

The rearrangement links TRBV6-1 to TRBJ2-7, with D maybe TRBD1 (6 bases). The ends were cut back, 5 bases at V and 4 bases at J, with 12 bases in the middle. The V gene's germline CDR1 is MNHNS and CDR2 SASEGT. The CDR3 has 13 amino acids. This CDR3 reads CASSPRDTYEQYF. CDR3 sequence (DNA): TGTGCCAGCAGTCCTCGGGACACATACGAGCAGTACTTC.

The chain couples TRBV12-5 to TRBJ1-3; D is ambiguous. V lost 5 bases to trimming and J lost 0 bases, with 8 bases between them. Per the germline V gene, CDR1 is LGHNT and CDR2 is FRNRAP. CDR3 length: 14 amino acids. The CDR3 is CASGLGISGNTIYF. DNA for the CDR3: TGTGCTAGTGGTCTAGGGATCTCTGGAAACACCATATATTTT. Supplemented by reference TRBV12-5 and TRBJ1-3, the full variable domain reads DARVTQTPRHKVTEMGQEVTMRCQPILGHNTVFWYRQTMMQGLELLAYFRNRAPLDDSGMPKDRFSAEMPDATLATLKIQPSEPRDSAVYFCASGLGISGNTIYFGEGSWLTVV.

This chain uses TRBV7-9 with TRBJ2-6; D is unclear. CDR3 length: 11 residues. Germline V gene data show CDR1 as SEHNR and CDR2 as FQNEAQ (reference sequence). The V gene lost 1 base and the J gene lost 12 bases, with 4 bases spanning the gap. Here the CDR3 DNA reads TGTGCCAGCAGCTTAGGAGCCGTCCTGACTTTC. Amino acid sequence: CASSLGAVLTF.

The rearrangement links TRBV11-2 to TRBJ2-5; D is ambiguous. CDR3 length equals 14 residues. V was cut by 2 bases and J by 5 bases, with 12 bases left in between. Germline lookup yields CDR1 SGHAT and CDR2 FQNNGV. CDR3 protein: CASSLQANRETQYF. DNA of the CDR3: TGTGCCAGCAGCTTACAAGCGAATCGGGAGACCCAGTACTTC.

This chain connects TRBV2 to TRBJ1-2; D remains unclear. V was pared by 7 bases and J by 4 bases, with 7 bases between. Per the germline V gene, CDR1 is SNHLY and CDR2 is FYNNEI. CDR3 length: 11 amino acids. CDR3 sequence (DNA): TGTGCCAGCATGGGTTTCTATGGCTACACCTTC. This gives the protein CASMGFYGYTF.

The genes are TRBV6-5 and TRBJ2-1; perhaps D is TRBD1 or TRBD2 (5 bases each). Germline-derived CDR1 and CDR2 are MNHEY and SVGAGI. The CDR3 runs 16 residues. V was pared by 0 bases and J by 10 bases, with 19 bases between. The CDR3: CASSYSGPLGSIEQFF. CDR3 in DNA: TGTGCCAGCAGTTACTCGGGACCCCTTGGGAGTATCGAGCAGTTCTTC.

The J gene is TRBJ2-7, the V gene TRBV7-3; TRBD2 aligns across 7 bases. Trimming removed 2 bases from V and 0 bases from J; junction bases left unmatched: 4. The CDR3 has 15 amino acids. Germline V CDR1 and CDR2: SGHTA, FQGTGA. CDR3 region: CASSLFGGGSYEQYF. The CDR3, as DNA: TGTGCCAGCAGCTTATTCGGCGGGGGCTCCTACGAGCAGTACTTC.

The genes are TRBV28 and TRBJ1-2, with D tentatively TRBD1 (5 bases). Trimming left V 7 bases short and J 1 base short, with 16 bases between. Germline-derived CDR1 and CDR2 are MDHEN and SYDVKM. CDR3 length: 15 amino acids. In nucleotides, the CDR3 is TGTGCCAGCATCCCTTCGGGGCGGGGTAACTATGGCTACACCTTC. Translated, it gives CASIPSGRGNYGYTF.

The V gene is TRBV5-5, the J gene TRBJ2-5; D assignment may be TRBD1 or TRBD2 (5 bases each). V was shortened by 6 bases and J by 6 bases, with 18 bases between the two germline ends. This CDR3 is 14 amino acids long. Germline V gene sequence: CDR1 SGHKS, CDR2 YYEKEE (reference sequence). CDR3 sequence reads: CASTSLGETKTQYF. DNA for the CDR3: TGTGCCAGCACCTCCCTGGGGGAGACGAAGACCCAGTACTTC.

The CDR3 coding sequence is TGTGCCAGCAGCGCAGGACAGGGGAGCTCCTACAATGAGCAGTTCTTC. Amino acids: CASSAGQGSSYNEQFF. The chain employs TRBV5-6 and TRBJ2-1; 9 positions agree with TRBD1. This CDR3 has 16 residues. J gave up 0 bases and V 4 bases, and 5 bases lay outside the gene matches. Per the germline V gene, CDR1 is SGHDT and CDR2 is YYEEEE.